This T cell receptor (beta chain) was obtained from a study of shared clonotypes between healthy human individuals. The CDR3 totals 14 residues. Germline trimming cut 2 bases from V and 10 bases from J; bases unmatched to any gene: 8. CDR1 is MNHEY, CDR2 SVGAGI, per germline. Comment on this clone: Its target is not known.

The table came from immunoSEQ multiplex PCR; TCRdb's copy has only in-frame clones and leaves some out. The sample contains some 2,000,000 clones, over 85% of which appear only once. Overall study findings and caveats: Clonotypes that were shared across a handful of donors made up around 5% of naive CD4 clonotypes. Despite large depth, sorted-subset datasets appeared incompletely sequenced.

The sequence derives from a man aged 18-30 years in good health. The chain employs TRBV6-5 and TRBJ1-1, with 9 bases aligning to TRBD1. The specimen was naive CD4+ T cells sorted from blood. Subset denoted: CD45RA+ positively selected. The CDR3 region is CASSYQDRGSRAFF. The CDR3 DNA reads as TGTGCCAGCAGTTACCAAGACAGGGGGAGTAGAGCTTTCTTT.